This TCR beta chain is drawn from a study of OX40 agonist ivuxolimab in advanced cancers. A few counts support this clone. The ends were cut back, 5 bases at V and 7 bases at J, with 23 bases in the middle. CDR1 is SEHNR and CDR2 is FQNEAQ in the germline V gene (reference sequence). This CDR3 comprises 16 residues. Assay used: immunoSEQ multiplex PCR; TCRdb lists only in-frame clones, some missing. This repertoire shows 77,000 or so clones, approximately 84% found once; its top ten account for 0.5% to 0.65%. The sequencing used CD4+ or CD8+ T cells sorted from blood, collected in a trial of the OX40 agonist ivuxolimab. The TCR was taken from an adult with an advanced solid tumor such as melanoma, head and neck, liver or kidney cancer. The chain employs TRBV7-9 and TRBJ1-1; maybe TRBD1 (5 bases). CDR3 sequence reads: CASSIGAGRAWGEAFF. The CDR3 DNA is TGTGCCAGCAGCATTGGGGCAGGGAGGGCCTGGGGTGAAGCTTTCTTT.